Below are 23 T cell receptor beta chains sequenced from a single sample in a study of CD8+CD57+ T cells in acquired aplastic anemia (dated by TCRdb to the late 2010s). Patients chosen for sequencing had shown expansion of CD8+CD57+ cells by flow cytometry. TCRdb lists the instrument as Illumina HiSeq 2000. TCR beta VDJ combination and CDR3 sequence profiling used genomic DNA as the template. The public reads were reanalyzed by TCRdb: fastp trimming at Q25, MiXCR alignment, in-frame beta chains only. Entries that share a CDR3 protein sequence are merged under the most common genes and DNA. Within this sample are around 210,000 distinct CDR3 sequences, with roughly two thirds of them counted one time only. The ten most abundant clones make up roughly 53% of the sample. Sequenced material: sorted CD4+, CD8+, or CD8+CD57+ T cells (not recorded which) from PBMCs. Receptors were obtained from a human donor with aplastic anemia.

The genes are TRBV19 and TRBJ1-2; D might be TRBD1 (6 bases). The CDR3 spans 13 residues. Trimming pared 6 bases from V and 6 bases from J, leaving 14 bases between. Germline lookup yields CDR1 LNHDA and CDR2 SQIVND (reference sequence). The CDR3 region has the DNA TGTGCCAGTAGCGCTCAGGGGTTTGATGGCTACACCTTC. This sequence encodes CASSAQGFDGYTF. The whole variable domain, remainder taken from reference TRBV19 and TRBJ1-2, is DGGITQSPKYLFRKEGQNVTLSCEQNLNHDAMYWYRQDPGQGLRLIYYSQIVNDFQKGDIAEGYSVSREKKESFPLTVTSAQKNPTAFYLCASSAQGFDGYTFGSGTRLTVV.

V and J are TRBV19 and TRBJ1-2, with unresolved D. This CDR3 comprises 14 residues. Trimming shortened V by 7 bases and J by 0 bases, and 12 bases separated the two germline ends. Germline V gene lookup returns CDR1 LNHDA and CDR2 SQIVND (reference sequence). The CDR3: CASTPGAPNYGYTF. The CDR3 bases are TGTGCCAGTACCCCGGGTGCACCTAACTATGGCTACACCTTC.

The genes are TRBV25-1 and TRBJ1-1, with D possibly matching TRBD1 (6 bases). The CDR3 has 15 residues. CDR1 is MGHDK, CDR2 SYGVNS, per germline. V lost 2 bases and J lost 4, with 14 bases in between. The CDR3 reads CASSELRTESTEAFF. Here the CDR3 DNA reads TGTGCCAGCAGTGAACTCCGGACAGAAAGCACTGAAGCTTTCTTT.

The genes are TRBV7-3 and TRBJ2-7; D gene uncertain. The germline V gene encodes CDR1 SGHTA and CDR2 FQGTGA. The CDR3 is 13 residues long. V shed 5 bases and J shed 3 bases, with 11 bases lying between them. CDR3 region: CASSPMGGYEQYF. The CDR3 bases are TGTGCCAGCAGCCCAATGGGTGGCTACGAGCAGTACTTC.

V usage is TRBV14 and J usage is TRBJ2-3, with D perhaps given as TRBD1 or TRBD2 (6 bases each). The germline V gene has CDR1 SGHDN and CDR2 FVKESK. CDR3 length: 14 residues. Trimming took 3 bases from V and 5 from J, leaving 12 bases between them. The chain's CDR3 is CASSQAQGGDTQYF. The CDR3 DNA is TGTGCCAGCAGCCAGGCACAGGGAGGAGATACGCAGTATTTT. Variable domain in full (rest from reference TRBV14 and TRBJ2-3): EAGVTQFPSHSVIEKGQTVTLRCDPISGHDNLYWYRRVMGKEIKFLLHFVKESKQDESGMPNNRFLAERTGGTYSTLKVQPAELEDSGVYFCASSQAQGGDTQYFGPGTRLTVL.

Concerning this clonotype itself: A much larger clone sits a single nucleotide away, making a read error possible. The chain carries TRBV10-3 and TRBJ2-3, with 12 bases aligning to TRBD2. From germline, CDR1 is ENHRY and CDR2 SYGVKD. The CDR3 covers 16 residues. The V and J ends lost 5 bases and 8 bases, in that order; junction bases with no gene match: 11. CDR3 in DNA: TGTGCCATCAGTCCTGGGACTAGCGGGTATGCAGGTACGCAGTATTTT. Translating gives CAISPGTSGYAGTQYF.

This chain uses TRBV6-6 with TRBJ1-2; no definite D call. Germline CDR1 reads MNHNY; CDR2 reads SVGAGI (reference sequence). The CDR3 length is 14 residues. V was clipped by 4 bases and J by 6 bases, with 15 bases between them. CDR3 residues: CASSLIPGEDGYTF. The CDR3 DNA follows: TGTGCCAGCAGTTTGATCCCGGGAGAGGATGGCTACACCTTC.

Of note for this clonotype: This may arise from a read error, as a much more abundant clone is one base away. V is TRBV7-9 and J is TRBJ2-5, with TRBD2 matching 8 bases. The CDR3 is 16 amino acids. The V segment lost 1 base and the J segment 4 bases; nucleotides outside the gene matches: 8. Looked up from germline, CDR1 is SEHNR and CDR2 is FQNEAQ (reference sequence). CDR3 DNA sequence: TGTGCCAGCAGCTTAGGTAGCAGCGGGGGATCAGAGACCCAGTACTTC. Translating it yields CASSLGSSGGSETQYF. The variable domain in full, with the rest retrieved from reference TRBV7-9 and TRBJ2-5, is DTGVSQNPRHKITKRGQNVTFRCDPISEHNRLYWYRQTLGQGPEFLTYFQNEAQLEKSRLLSDRFSAERPKGSFSTLEIQRTEQGDSAMYLCASSLGSSGGSETQYFGPGTRLLVL.

This clonotype was picked up a small number of times. The DNA of the CDR3 is TGTGCCATCAGTGAGTCAGATACGCAGTATTTT. It is translated as CAISESDTQYF. This chain uses TRBV10-3 with TRBJ2-3; D unclear. Trimming removed 0 bases from V and 5 bases from J, with 0 bases in between. This CDR3 has 11 amino acids. In germline, CDR1 is ENHRY, CDR2 SYGVKD.

The chain has TRBV20-1 and TRBJ1-2; TRBD1 might be the D (6 bases). The CDR3 totals 14 residues. The germline V gene encodes CDR1 DFQATT and CDR2 SNEGSKA (reference sequence). V shed 4 bases and J shed 4 bases, with 16 bases lying between them. This CDR3 reads CSAIEQGKGYGYTF. In DNA form, the CDR3 reads TGCAGTGCTATAGAACAGGGAAAAGGCTATGGCTACACCTTC.

The chain recombines TRBV9 with TRBJ1-5; no clear D gene. Germline CDR1 is SGDLS and CDR2 is YYNGEE. This CDR3 spans 15 amino acids. V was pared by 0 bases and J by 0 bases, with 7 bases between. The CDR3 nucleotides are TGTGCCAGCAGCGTAGATGGGTATAGCAATCAGCCCCAGCATTTT. It codes for CASSVDGYSNQPQHF.

This clonotype came up many times. CDR3 coding DNA: TGTGCCAGCACAGGGGGCGGTGATACGCAGTATTTT. This gives the protein CASTGGGDTQYF. V gene TRBV7-8 combines with J gene TRBJ2-3; TRBD1 aligns across 8 bases. V dropped 7 bases and J dropped 6; count of bases not matched to a gene: 3. The CDR3 is 12 amino acids. Germline lookup yields CDR1 SGHVS and CDR2 FQNEAQ.

The chain employs TRBV18 and TRBJ2-7; D is unresolved. Trimming shortened V by 2 bases and J by 1 base, and 9 bases separated the two germline ends. Germline CDR1 is KGHSH and CDR2 is LQKENI. The CDR3 runs 14 residues. The CDR3 protein is CASSPGRESYEQYF. The CDR3, as DNA: TGTGCCAGCTCACCAGGCCGAGAATCCTACGAGCAGTACTTC.

The chain carries TRBV5-4 and TRBJ1-2; possible D gene TRBD1, 6 bases. This CDR3 is 14 amino acids long. Germline V CDR1 and CDR2: SGHNT, YYREEE (reference sequence). Trimming stripped 2 bases from V and 5 bases from J, with 13 bases between. This CDR3 reads CASSLNRAQYGYTF. The CDR3 nucleotides read TGTGCCAGCAGCTTAAACAGGGCCCAGTATGGCTACACCTTC.

The chain employs TRBV2 and TRBJ2-7, with 8 bases aligning to TRBD2. The length of the CDR3 is 14 residues. CDR1 and CDR2 (germline): SNHLY, FYNNEI. V dropped 7 bases and J dropped 1; count of bases not matched to a gene: 6. Written as DNA, the CDR3 is TGTGCCAGCACTCCTGGCGGGGGGTCCTACGAGCAGTACTTC. Protein: CASTPGGGSYEQYF.

This clonotype was detected once. An end of the junction differs from the germline gene, which may be a read error. This chain uses TRBV5-5 with TRBJ2-6, with a weak D call TRBD1 (6 bases). Germline CDR1 SGHKS, CDR2 YYEKEE (reference sequence). CDR3 length: 17 amino acids. The CDR3 DNA is TGCGCCAGCAGCATACAGGGAGTTACCTCTGGGGCCAACGTCCTGACTTTC. Protein product: CASSIQGVTSGANVLTF.

DNA for the CDR3: TGTGCCAGCAGCGGCTGGACAGGGGGTGGCTACGAGCAGTACTTC. It is translated as CASSGWTGGGYEQYF. The chain carries TRBV7-8 and TRBJ2-7; 10 bases are shared with TRBD1. The CDR3 spans 15 residues. The V gene's germline CDR1 is SGHVS and CDR2 FQNEAQ. Losses at the gene ends were 5 bases for V and 3 bases for J; bases not matched to a gene: 7.

This clonotype was observed a few times. The rearrangement joins TRBV20-1 to TRBJ2-1; D is unclear. The V end lost 0 bases, the J end lost 10 bases, and 4 bases lay between the germline ends. Germline V CDR1 and CDR2: DFQATT, SNEGSKA (reference sequence). The CDR3 is 10 amino acids. The CDR3 spells CSARDREQFF. In DNA form, the CDR3 reads TGCAGTGCTAGAGATAGGGAGCAGTTCTTC.

This chain connects TRBV6-4 to TRBJ2-1; no firm D call. CDR3 length: 15 amino acids. Germline-derived CDR1 and CDR2 are MRHNA and SNTAGT. V lost 2 bases and J 0 bases, leaving 8 bases between the germline ends. CDR3 protein: CASSDRPSSYNEQFF. The CDR3 DNA follows: TGTGCCAGCAGTGACAGGCCGAGCTCCTACAATGAGCAGTTCTTC.

This clonotype was observed a single time. The V call is TRBV2, the J call TRBJ1-4, with D perhaps matching TRBD1 (5 bases). The CDR3 is 13 amino acids. Germline-derived CDR1 and CDR2 are SNHLY and FYNNEI. Trimming shortened V by 4 bases and J by 6 bases, and 9 bases separated the two germline ends. The CDR3 DNA follows: TGTGCCAGCAGTGCGGGACTTGATGAAAAACTGTTTTTT. It yields the protein CASSAGLDEKLFF.

The gene calls are TRBV24-1 and TRBJ2-2, with no clear D. V lost 12 bases and J lost 0, with 10 bases in between. Per the germline V gene, CDR1 is KGHDR and CDR2 is SFDVKD. The CDR3 is 13 amino acids. CDR3 nucleotide sequence: TGTGCCTCCGCTGTATCGAACACCGGGGAGCTGTTTTTT. This sequence encodes CASAVSNTGELFF.

This clonotype was counted only a few times. This rearrangement joins TRBV29-1 to TRBJ1-4; D ambiguous. Germline loops: CDR1 SQVTM, CDR2 ANQGSEA. This CDR3 spans 12 amino acids. Trimming shortened V by 7 bases and J by 6 bases, and 12 bases separated the two germline ends. The CDR3 reads CSARDQDEKLFF. In DNA form, the CDR3 reads TGCAGCGCGAGGGATCAGGATGAAAAACTGTTTTTT.

This clonotype came up many times. The chain employs TRBV9 and TRBJ2-3, with 10 positions matching TRBD2. Trimming took 1 base from V and 2 from J; bases not matched to a gene: 10. This CDR3 has 18 residues. CDR1 is SGDLS, CDR2 YYNGEE, per germline. As DNA, the CDR3 is TGTGCCAGCAGCGTACAGGTAGCGGGGGGCGCTATCACAGATACGCAGTATTTT. Translated, it gives CASSVQVAGGAITDTQYF.